Reported below is one TCR beta chain. Its antigen is not identified. The sample comes from a study of cytomegalovirus exposure and HLA in healthy donors. Whole-study results and caveats: Under in vitro conditions, a few CMV-associated chains were confirmed as specific for CMV antigens. Cytomegalovirus status was reportedly diagnosed by the classifier with high specificity and sensitivity. Cytomegalovirus association was listed for 164 TCR beta chains.

Sequencing was performed with immunoSEQ multiplex PCR; in TCRdb, only in-frame clones are kept and a portion is missing. The repertoire consists of hundreds of thousands of clones, with roughly 91% occurring once and the leading ten covering roughly 2%. Sequenced: PBMCs. The receptor was isolated from a woman aged 18 to 35 in good health and CMV-seropositive.

The DNA of the CDR3 is TGCGCCAGCACTAGCGGGTTCACAGATACGCAGTATTTT. It is translated as CASTSGFTDTQYF. V gene TRBV10-2 combines with J gene TRBJ2-3, with 8 bases aligning to TRBD2. The CDR3 consists of 13 residues. Trimming took 7 bases from V and 2 from J; bases not matched to a gene: 2. Germline CDR1 is WSHSY and CDR2 is SAAADI.